Listed here are 16 T cell receptor beta chains from one sample, sequenced in a study of blood T cell repertoires in COVID-19. Sequencing used immunoSEQ multiplex PCR; TCRdb keeps in-frame clones, though not all of them. The table shows 97,000 or so clones, with around 81% occurring only once. Sequencing was done on a sample of peripheral blood. The receptors derive from a man aged 60 to 75 with acute or convalescent COVID-19.

The gene calls are TRBV5-1 and TRBJ1-4; 8 bases fit TRBD1. CDR3 length: 17 residues. Trimming at V came to 0 bases and at J to 7 bases, leaving 11 bases not matched to a gene. CDR1 SGHRS and CDR2 YFSETQ come from the germline V gene. CDR3 nucleotides: TGCGCCAGCAGCTTGGACGGGCGGACAGGGTCGGTTGAAAAACTGTTTTTT. It encodes CASSLDGRTGSVEKLFF.

CDR3 coding DNA: TGTGCCAGCAGTTACGTCGGAGGGACCCAGTACTTC. Protein: CASSYVGGTQYF. The rearrangement uses TRBV6-2 or TRBV6-3 and TRBJ2-5, with D possibly TRBD2 on 5 matching bases. The germline V and J ends were trimmed by 2 bases and 7 bases, with 8 bases remaining between them. CDR3 length equals 12 residues. CDR1 and CDR2 (germline): MNHEY, SVGEGT.

The V gene is TRBV30, the J gene TRBJ1-2, with 7 positions matching TRBD1. The length of the CDR3 is 13 residues. With V trimmed by 0 bases and J by 6 bases, 4 bases remained unmatched. CDR1 is GTSNPN, CDR2 SVGIG, per germline (reference sequence). The CDR3 region has the DNA TGTGCCTGGAGTGTAACAGGGGATAATGGCTACACCTTC. Translated: CAWSVTGDNGYTF.

In this sample, this clone turned up a few times. Other DNA sequences in this sample translate to the same CDR3. This CDR3 reads CASSLSGNQPQHF. DNA for the CDR3: TGTGCCAGCAGTTTATCCGGGAATCAGCCCCAGCATTTT. The chain employs TRBV27 and TRBJ1-5; D call uncertain. The CDR3 has 13 residues. Germline lookup yields CDR1 MNHEY and CDR2 SMNVEV (reference sequence). V gave up 0 bases and J gave up 4 bases, with 4 bases separating them.

V gene TRBV11-1 combines with J gene TRBJ1-1, with D possibly being TRBD1 (6 bases). Germline V gene lookup returns CDR1 SGHAT and CDR2 FQDESV (reference sequence). Trimming took off 4 bases at V and 5 bases at J, with 17 bases between the two ends. The CDR3 has 15 amino acids. The DNA of the CDR3 is TGTGCCAGCAGCTACTACGGGGCAGGGGAAACTGAAGCTTTCTTT. This translates into CASSYYGAGETEAFF.

The chain employs TRBV7-9 and TRBJ1-1; perhaps TRBD1 as D (6 bases). Germline CDR1 is SEHNR and CDR2 is FQNEAQ (reference sequence). There are 12 residues in the CDR3. The ends were cut back, 6 bases at V and 6 bases at J, with 11 bases in the middle. CDR3 DNA sequence: TGTGCCAGCAGTCCAGGGGCGGCTGAAGCTTTCTTT. This encodes CASSPGAAEAFF.

The sample holds one count of this clone. V gene TRBV10-3 combines with J gene TRBJ2-1, with TRBD1 matching over 8 bases. The CDR3 is 14 amino acids. Germline trimming cut 3 bases from V and 4 bases from J; bases unmatched to any gene: 2. The germline gives CDR1 ENHRY, CDR2 SYGVKD. The CDR3 reads CAISDGQGYNEQFF. CDR3 coding DNA: TGTGCCATCAGTGACGGACAGGGATACAATGAGCAGTTCTTC.

The rearrangement links TRBV14 to TRBJ1-2; 10 bases map to TRBD1. Germline V lookup: CDR1 SGHDN, CDR2 FVKESK. The trim removed 7 bases at V and 13 bases at J, leaving 18 bases unmatched. The CDR3 has 15 residues. The CDR3 spells CASTSPGQGKRTPTF. In DNA form, the CDR3 reads TGTGCCAGCACTTCACCGGGACAGGGGAAGAGAACCCCCACCTTC.

J is TRBJ1-5 and V is TRBV19; D is possibly TRBD1 (6 bases). This CDR3 has 16 residues. CDR1 is LNHDA and CDR2 is SQIVND in the germline V gene (reference sequence). V lost 4 bases and J lost 2, with 15 bases in between. The CDR3 here is CASSTTRTARNQPQHF. As DNA, the CDR3 is TGTGCCAGTAGTACCACCCGGACAGCGCGCAATCAGCCCCAGCATTTT.

This chain links TRBV30 with TRBJ2-3, with 8 bases lining up with TRBD2. CDR3 length: 18 residues. Germline assignment: CDR1 GTSNPN and CDR2 SVGIG (reference sequence). V shed 3 bases, J shed 1 base, and the junction held 15 bases outside the gene matches. CDR3 sequence: CAWSVRSLPGLGTDTQYF. The CDR3 bases are TGTGCCTGGAGCGTCCGATCTCTTCCGGGACTAGGCACAGATACGCAGTATTTT.

The chain is built from TRBV25-1 and TRBJ1-6, with 8 bases lining up with TRBD1. In germline, CDR1 is MGHDK, CDR2 SYGVNS. The CDR3 spans 15 residues. V was pared by 6 bases and J by 6 bases, with 7 bases of the junction left unmatched. CDR3 DNA sequence: TGTGCCAGCAGCCGAGCAGGGGGCTTTAATTCACCCCTCCACTTT. This codes for CASSRAGGFNSPLHF.

The chain is built from TRBV5-1 and TRBJ2-5, with D maybe TRBD1 (6 bases). V was pared by 3 bases and J by 2 bases, with 11 bases between. Germline V CDR1 and CDR2: SGHRS, YFSETQ. The CDR3 spans 14 residues. CDR3: CASSSATGQETQYF. CDR3 bases: TGCGCCAGCAGCTCCGCAACAGGGCAAGAGACCCAGTACTTC. Drawing the rest from reference TRBV5-1 and TRBJ2-5, the complete variable domain is KAGVTQTPRYLIKTRGQQVTLSCSPISGHRSVSWYQQTPGQGLQFLFEYFSETQRNKGNFPGRFSGRQFSNSRSEMNVSTLELGDSALYLCASSSATGQETQYFGPGTRLLVL.

The chain links TRBV7-8 to TRBJ2-2; 7 nucleotides align to TRBD2. The CDR3 has 16 residues. Germline assignment: CDR1 SGHVS and CDR2 FQNEAQ. The ends lost 3 bases at V and 1 base at J; junction bases unmatched: 5. The CDR3 here is CASSFLGGKNTGELFF. DNA of the CDR3: TGTGCCAGCAGCTTTCTGGGGGGGAAGAACACCGGGGAGCTGTTTTTT.

The J gene is TRBJ2-3, the V gene TRBV11-3; 7 bases are a match to TRBD2. V was pared by 3 bases and J by 0 bases, with 3 bases of the junction left unmatched. The germline gives CDR1 SGHNT, CDR2 YENEEA. The CDR3 spans 15 residues. The CDR3: CASSFQGLSTDTQYF. The CDR3 nucleotides are TGTGCCAGCAGCTTCCAGGGACTAAGCACAGATACGCAGTATTTT.

The chain carries TRBV6-1 and TRBJ1-2; no reliable D call. Germline CDR1 reads MNHNS; CDR2 reads SASEGT. V gave up 3 bases and J gave up 4 bases, with 12 bases separating them. This CDR3 has 14 amino acids. The CDR3 loop is CASSERVISYGYTF. Here the CDR3 DNA reads TGTGCCAGCAGTGAGAGAGTAATTTCCTATGGCTACACCTTC.

The CDR3 DNA reads TGTGCCAGCAGTGACCAGGGGAACACTGAAGCTTTCTTT. It translates to CASSDQGNTEAFF. V usage is TRBV6-1 and J usage is TRBJ1-1; D perhaps matches TRBD1 (5 bases). Germline CDR1 reads MNHNS; CDR2 reads SASEGT. The V gene lost 3 bases and the J gene lost 1 base, with 6 bases spanning the gap. The CDR3 has 13 residues.